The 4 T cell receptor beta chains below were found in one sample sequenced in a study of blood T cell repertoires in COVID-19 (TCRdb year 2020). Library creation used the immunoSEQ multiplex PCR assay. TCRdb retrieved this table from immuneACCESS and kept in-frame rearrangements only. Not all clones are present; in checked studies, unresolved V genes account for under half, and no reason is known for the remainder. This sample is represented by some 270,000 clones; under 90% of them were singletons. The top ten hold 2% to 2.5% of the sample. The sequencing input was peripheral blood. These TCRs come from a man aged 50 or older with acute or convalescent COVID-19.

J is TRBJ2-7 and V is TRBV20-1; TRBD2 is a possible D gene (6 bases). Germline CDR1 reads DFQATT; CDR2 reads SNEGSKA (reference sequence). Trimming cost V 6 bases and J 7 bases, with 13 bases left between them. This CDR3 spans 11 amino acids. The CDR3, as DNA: TGCAGTGCCGTGAAAGGAGGGGAGCAGTACTTC. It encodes CSAVKGGEQYF.

CDR3 sequence (DNA): TGTGCCAGCAGTGAATGGGCCCGGTGGGACAGTGCAACTAATGAAAAACTGTTTTTT. Translating gives CASSEWARWDSATNEKLFF. The gene calls are TRBV6-1 and TRBJ1-4; 7 positions match TRBD1. The V gene's germline CDR1 is MNHNS and CDR2 SASEGT. CDR3 size: 19 residues. The V gene end was trimmed by 2 bases and the J gene end by 0 bases; junction bases not matched to a gene: 12.

The CDR3 loop is CASSPAVSYEQYF. CDR3 DNA sequence: TGTGCCAGCTCACCGGCGGTTTCCTACGAGCAGTACTTC. V and J are TRBV18 and TRBJ2-7; D remains unclear. V shed 3 bases and J shed 1 base, with 7 bases lying between them. The length of the CDR3 is 13 residues. Germline V gene sequence: CDR1 KGHSH, CDR2 LQKENI. The full variable domain, completed using reference TRBV18 and TRBJ2-7, is NAGVMQNPRHLVRRRGQEARLRCSPMKGHSHVYWYRQLPEEGLKFMVYLQKENIIDESGMPKERFSAEFPKEGPSILRIQQVVRGDSAAYFCASSPAVSYEQYFGPGTRLTVT.

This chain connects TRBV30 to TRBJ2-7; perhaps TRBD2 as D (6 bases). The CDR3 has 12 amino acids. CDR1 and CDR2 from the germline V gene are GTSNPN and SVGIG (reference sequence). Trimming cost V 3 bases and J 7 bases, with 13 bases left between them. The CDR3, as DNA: TGTGCCTGGAGGCGGGGCCCGGGGGAGCAGTACTTC. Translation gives CAWRRGPGEQYF.